This T cell receptor (beta chain) is drawn from a study of blood T cell repertoires in COVID-19. Sequenced by immunoSEQ multiplex PCR; TCRdb stores in-frame clones only, minus some. The table lists under 200,000 clones, 90% of them singletons, with approximately 0.48% in the top ten. In germline, CDR1 is SQVTM, CDR2 ANQGSEA. The CDR3 runs to 14 residues. The J segment lost 6 bases and the V segment lost 3 bases, leaving 10 bases of the junction unmatched. The receptor comes from a man in his fifties with acute or convalescent COVID-19. The sequenced sample consisted of peripheral blood. The chain couples TRBV29-1 to TRBJ2-7, with 8 bases aligning to TRBD1. CDR3 amino acids: CSVDPGQGGFEQYF. CDR3 coding DNA: TGCAGCGTTGACCCCGGACAGGGTGGTTTCGAGCAGTACTTC.